This T cell receptor beta chain emerged from a study of Graves' ophthalmopathy and Graves' hyperthyroidism. Amplified material comprised TCR beta CDR3 regions derived from RNA transcripts. Following a first-round RT-PCR that used HTBI primers, a second-round multiplex PCR was carried out. MiXCR, applied by TCRdb to the multiplex PCR reads, yields one record per CDR3 protein. The sample has about 620,000 distinct CDR3 sequences, approximately 21% seen once. This clonotype was recorded many times. Antigen specificity is unknown. The CDR3 is 16 amino acids. Germline CDR1 MNHNS, CDR2 SASEGT. The ends lost 5 bases at V and 6 bases at J; junction bases unmatched: 11. Whole-study results and caveats: With a specificity of roughly 72% and a sensitivity of around 70%, the model predicted ophthalmopathy progression.

As diagnostic evidence, clinical symptoms, serum thyroxine, TRAb, thyroid ultrasound and orbital computed tomography were relied upon. This chain joins TRBV6-1 and TRBJ2-2, with 8 bases that match TRBD1. The material sequenced was peripheral blood. This clonotype originated in a woman under 30 with stable Graves' hyperthyroidism. Some clones in this sample may be carry-over from other donors' samples. The CDR3 bases are TGTGCCAGCAGTAAAGGCAGGGGGCGCGGGGCCGGGGAGCTGTTTTTT. Translated: CASSKGRGRGAGELFF.